The source of this TCR beta chain is a study of cytomegalovirus exposure and HLA in healthy donors. Notes on the study in general: Roughly uniform depth of sequencing across donors was assumed in presence/absence analyses. Cytomegalovirus status was reportedly diagnosed by the classifier with high sensitivity and specificity. In a later analysis, at a false discovery rate of 0.05, 15,000 to 20,000 TCR beta sequences were associated with HLA alleles. Fewer N-insertions than the approximately 700-donor mean were reportedly shown by an Asian-associated ancestry cluster in a later analysis.

PCR employed 60 Vbeta and 13 Jbeta primers. Only in-frame clones appear in the TCRdb table, and some are missing; sequencing was by immunoSEQ multiplex PCR. The table shows approximately 130,000 clones, with around four fifths occurring only once. A word on this clone: Its cognate antigen is unknown.

Looked up from germline, CDR1 is SGHRS and CDR2 is YFSETQ. The CDR3 loop spans 14 amino acids. The ends lost 1 base at V and 7 bases at J; junction bases unmatched: 6. The sample comprised PBMCs. The receptor's source is a man in his forties in good health and CMV-seronegative. The chain employs TRBV5-1 and TRBJ1-2; 8 positions match TRBD1. The CDR3 loop is CASSLTTGGGGYTF. The CDR3 DNA follows: TGCGCCAGCAGCTTGACTACAGGGGGGGGTGGCTACACCTTC. Complete variable domain (other parts from reference TRBV5-1 and TRBJ1-2): KAGVTQTPRYLIKTRGQQVTLSCSPISGHRSVSWYQQTPGQGLQFLFEYFSETQRNKGNFPGRFSGRQFSNSRSEMNVSTLELGDSALYLCASSLTTGGGGYTFGSGTRLTVV.